The clone carrying this T cell receptor (beta chain) was counted ten times or more. Its antigen is still unknown. RNA transcripts yielded amplified TCR beta CDR3 regions. The primer set for the first-round RT-PCR of the TCR CDR3 was HTBI. Using its own MiXCR run on the multiplex PCR reads, TCRdb lists one record per CDR3 protein. The sample holds over 500,000 distinct CDR3 sequences, approximately 14% seen once. The data were obtained in a study of T cells in Graves' hyperthyroidism and ophthalmopathy. Study-wide results and limits: Ophthalmopathy, which appeared later, was predicted by the model a median roughly 6.4 months before onset. Separation of ophthalmopathy from stable hyperthyroidism was achieved by a 13 V-J model.

The study based diagnoses on clinical symptoms, serum thyroxine and TRAb, thyroid ultrasound and orbital computed tomography. Germline CDR1 is KGHSH and CDR2 is LQKENI. After removal of 3 bases from V and 7 bases from J, the junction contained 4 bases not matched to a gene. This CDR3 spans 15 amino acids. The specimen was blood. This TCR came from a woman aged 35 to 49 with Graves' hyperthyroidism. This rearrangement joins TRBV18 to TRBJ2-1; 12 bases match TRBD2. The CDR3, as DNA: TGTGCCAGCTCACCCGGGACTAGCGGGTGGAATGAGCAGTTCTTC. This encodes CASSPGTSGWNEQFF.